Below are 28 T cell receptor beta chains sequenced from a single sample in a study of cytomegalovirus exposure and HLA in healthy donors (dated by TCRdb to 2015 to 2018). Libraries were built with the immunoSEQ multiplex PCR assay. A mixture of 60 forward primers for TCR Vbeta segments and 13 reverse primers for TCR Jbeta segments was used in the multiplex PCR. The source is immuneACCESS, and TCRdb retained only in-frame sequences with V and J called. Part of the clones is not carried over; for the studies checked, unresolved V genes explain less than half of this, and the remainder is unexplained. This sample's clone table shows some 180,000 clones. Approximately 6.5% of the sample is in the top ten clones. The sample comprised PBMCs. Receptor source: a man aged 25-45 years in good health and CMV-seronegative.

The chain is built from TRBV6-5 and TRBJ2-3; possible D gene TRBD1, 6 bases. Deletions cut 6 bases from V and 6 bases from J, with 13 bases between. The CDR3 runs to 13 residues. Germline loops: CDR1 MNHEY, CDR2 SVGAGI. Here the CDR3 DNA reads TGTGCCAGCAGCTCCCCAGGGGCGGATACGCAGTATTTT. This translates into CASSSPGADTQYF.

The V gene is TRBV30, the J gene TRBJ2-7; tentatively, D is TRBD1 (6 bases). CDR1 is GTSNPN, CDR2 SVGIG, per germline (reference sequence). The V gene lost 2 bases and the J gene lost 2 bases, with 7 bases spanning the gap. The CDR3 has 12 residues. CDR3 DNA sequence: TGTGCCTGGAGTAGACAGGCCTACGAGCAGTACTTC. Translation: CAWSRQAYEQYF.

The chain links TRBV5-1 to TRBJ2-5; TRBD2 aligns across 11 bases. The J call is doubtful: the DNA matches TRBJ2-7 better. This CDR3 has 17 amino acids. CDR1 and CDR2 (germline): SGHRS, YFSETQ. In DNA, the CDR3 is TGCGCCAGCAGCTTGGTCCCGGGACTAGCGGTCTCCTACGAGCAGTACTTC. Protein product: CASSLVPGLAVSYEQYF.

The chain employs TRBV27 and TRBJ1-1, with TRBD1 matching over 7 bases. V gave up 6 bases and J gave up 0 bases; unmatched junction bases: 10. The CDR3 is 16 residues long. CDR1 is MNHEY and CDR2 is SMNVEV in the germline V gene (reference sequence). The CDR3 sequence is CASRYRGALMNTEAFF. DNA for the CDR3: TGTGCCAGCAGATACAGGGGAGCCCTAATGAACACTGAAGCTTTCTTT.

The chain recombines TRBV30 with TRBJ2-7, with 7 bases that match TRBD1. Trimming removed 1 base from V and 3 bases from J; junction bases left unmatched: 12. Germline CDR1 is GTSNPN and CDR2 is SVGIG (reference sequence). There are 16 residues in the CDR3. The CDR3 DNA reads TGTGCCTGGAGTGAGGGGGCGACACTTGTATACTACGAGCAGTACTTC. Its protein product is CAWSEGATLVYYEQYF.

This chain uses TRBV11-2 with TRBJ2-3; 7 nucleotides match TRBD2. Germline V gives CDR1 SGHAT, CDR2 FQNNGV. CDR3 length equals 15 residues. V lost 1 base to trimming and J lost 0 bases; unmatched junction nucleotides: 1. The CDR3 loop reads CASSLVGGSTDTQYF. The CDR3 region has the DNA TGTGCCAGCAGCTTAGTGGGAGGGAGCACAGATACGCAGTATTTT.

The CDR3 is CAWSGQGADTQYF. The CDR3 DNA sequence: TGTGCCTGGAGTGGACAGGGGGCAGATACGCAGTATTTT. This chain uses TRBV30 with TRBJ2-3, with TRBD1 identical over 9 bases. CDR3 length: 13 residues. With V trimmed by 1 base and J by 4 bases, 0 bases remained unmatched. Germline values: CDR1 GTSNPN, CDR2 SVGIG (reference sequence). The variable domain in full, with the rest retrieved from reference TRBV30 and TRBJ2-3, is SQTIHQWPATLVQPVGSPLSLECTVEGTSNPNLYWYRQAAGRGLQLLFYSVGIGQISSEVPQNLSASRPQDRQFILSSKKLLLSDSGFYLCAWSGQGADTQYFGPGTRLTVL.

The chain has TRBV6-6 and TRBJ1-2, with a tentative D call TRBD1 (5 bases). V lost 10 bases and J 0 bases, leaving 15 bases between the germline ends. From germline, CDR1 is MNHNY and CDR2 SVGAGI (reference sequence). The CDR3 runs to 14 residues. The CDR3 nucleotides are TGTGCCACCTCAGGGAGGGTGGCTAACTATGGCTACACCTTC. It is translated as CATSGRVANYGYTF.

This rearrangement joins TRBV25-1 to TRBJ1-3; 11 bases fit TRBD1. CDR1 is MGHDK and CDR2 is SYGVNS in the germline V gene. This CDR3 has 16 residues. After removal of 7 bases from V and 7 bases from J, the junction contained 12 bases not matched to a gene. CDR3 protein: CASIGTGGIYFNTIYF. Here the CDR3 DNA reads TGTGCCAGCATCGGGACAGGGGGTATTTATTTTAACACCATATATTTT.

The chain carries TRBV7-6 and TRBJ1-1; D gene ambiguous. Germline V gives CDR1 SGHVS, CDR2 FNYEAQ. The CDR3 spans 14 residues. The V end was cut by 1 base, the J end by 1 base, with 7 bases between. This CDR3 is CASSLVSGNTEAFF. CDR3 DNA: TGTGCCAGCAGCTTAGTGTCCGGGAACACTGAAGCTTTCTTT.

The chain has TRBV20-1 and TRBJ1-1; D perhaps matches TRBD1 (5 bases). V was cut by 6 bases and J by 7 bases, with 12 bases left in between. The CDR3 sequence is 11 residues long. Per germline, CDR1 DFQATT and CDR2 SNEGSKA (reference sequence). The CDR3 sequence: CSARQGLEAFF. The CDR3 DNA follows: TGCAGTGCCAGGCAGGGACTTGAAGCTTTCTTT.

The gene calls are TRBV19 and TRBJ1-2, with 12 bases identical to TRBD1. Germline CDR1 is LNHDA and CDR2 is SQIVND (reference sequence). The CDR3 loop spans 14 amino acids. Trimming took 4 bases from V and 8 from J; bases not matched to a gene: 5. The CDR3, as DNA: TGTGCCAGTAGTACCCCCGGGACAGGGGGCGGCTACACCTTC. Encoded protein: CASSTPGTGGGYTF.

V is TRBV4-1 and J is TRBJ2-1, with 9 bases matching TRBD1. V lost 4 bases and J lost 2; bases outside the gene matches: 6. The CDR3 totals 16 residues. CDR1 MGHRA and CDR2 YSYEKL come from the germline V gene. The CDR3 region has the DNA TGCGCCAGCAGCCCTAGGAGACAGGGGGCCTACAATGAGCAGTTCTTC. Protein product: CASSPRRQGAYNEQFF.

A remark on this clone: One end of the junction fails to match germline, which may point to a read error. J is TRBJ1-1 and V is TRBV11-2, with 9 bases aligning to TRBD1. The CDR3 contains 15 residues. CDR1 and CDR2 (germline): SGHAT, FQNNGV. This CDR3 reads CASSFWTGVNTGAFF. Written as DNA, the CDR3 is TGTGCCAGCAGCTTCTGGACAGGGGTGAACACTGGAGCTTTCTTT.

V and J are TRBV5-4 and TRBJ2-7, with TRBD2 identical over 13 bases. Looked up from germline, CDR1 is SGHNT and CDR2 is YYREEE (reference sequence). CDR3 length: 18 amino acids. The V and J ends lost 4 bases and 4 bases, in that order; junction bases with no gene match: 14. Written as DNA, the CDR3 is TGTGCCAGCAGCCCTCGCGGGACTAGCGGGATCGGAGGGTACGAGCAGTACTTC. This encodes CASSPRGTSGIGGYEQYF.

The gene calls are TRBV5-1 and TRBJ1-5; D remains unclear. The V end was cut by 4 bases, the J end by 1 base, with 21 bases between. This CDR3 has 18 amino acids. Germline lookup yields CDR1 SGHRS and CDR2 YFSETQ. The CDR3 is CASSPGSLSHGSNQPQHF. The CDR3 region has the DNA TGCGCCAGCAGCCCCGGGTCCCTTTCCCATGGCAGCAATCAGCCCCAGCATTTT. Combining the CDR3 with reference TRBV5-1 and TRBJ1-5 gives the whole variable domain KAGVTQTPRYLIKTRGQQVTLSCSPISGHRSVSWYQQTPGQGLQFLFEYFSETQRNKGNFPGRFSGRQFSNSRSEMNVSTLELGDSALYLCASSPGSLSHGSNQPQHFGDGTRLSIL.

J is TRBJ2-5 and V is TRBV10-2, with D possibly TRBD1 on 5 matching bases. V was clipped by 4 bases and J by 7 bases, with 19 bases between them. The CDR3 has 15 amino acids. Germline V lookup: CDR1 WSHSY, CDR2 SAAADI. The CDR3 spells CASSVDSEAWGTQYF. The CDR3 DNA is TGCGCCAGCAGTGTTGACAGTGAGGCTTGGGGGACCCAGTACTTC.

The chain uses TRBV5-1 and TRBJ2-7, with D maybe TRBD2 (5 bases). Germline-derived CDR1 and CDR2 are SGHRS and YFSETQ. Trimming left V 2 bases short and J 3 bases short, with 15 bases between. This CDR3 has 15 residues. The CDR3 loop reads CASSFWGAQVYEQYF. The CDR3 nucleotides read TGCGCCAGCAGCTTTTGGGGAGCACAAGTCTACGAGCAGTACTTC.

The J gene is TRBJ2-2, the V gene TRBV12-5; the match to TRBD1 covers 8 bases. Germline CDR1 is LGHNT and CDR2 is FRNRAP. V was clipped by 6 bases and J by 4 bases; unmatched bases: 4. The CDR3 consists of 14 residues. The CDR3 sequence: CASGRQGITGELFF. CDR3 nucleotides: TGTGCTAGTGGCCGACAGGGGATCACCGGGGAGCTGTTTTTT.

This chain connects TRBV27 to TRBJ2-6, with D perhaps matching TRBD2 (6 bases). The germline V and J ends were trimmed by 7 bases and 7 bases, with 17 bases remaining between them. This CDR3 comprises 15 residues. Germline CDR1 reads MNHEY; CDR2 reads SMNVEV (reference sequence). CDR3 nucleotide sequence: TGTGCCAGCACTGGGCAGGGAGGAGTTGCCAACGTCCTGACTTTC. Its translation is CASTGQGGVANVLTF. The full variable domain, its missing parts supplied by reference TRBV27 and TRBJ2-6, is EAQVTQNPRYLITVTGKKLTVTCSQNMNHEYMSWYRQDPGLGLRQIYYSMNVEVTDKGDVPEGYKVSRKEKRNFPLILESPSPNQTSLYFCASTGQGGVANVLTFGAGSRLTVL.

Regarding this clone: The same CDR3 can be traced to other DNA sequences in this sample. The gene calls are TRBV19 and TRBJ1-1; no reliable D call. Per germline, CDR1 LNHDA and CDR2 SQIVND (reference sequence). There are 13 residues in the CDR3. Trimming removed 1 base from V and 6 bases from J, with 9 bases in between. The CDR3 region is CASSIGGGPEAFF. In DNA, the CDR3 is TGTGCCAGTAGTATAGGTGGAGGACCTGAAGCTTTCTTT.

The chain has TRBV7-2 and TRBJ2-7; weak D call: TRBD1 (6 bases). The germline V gene has CDR1 SGHTA and CDR2 FQGNSA. V was cut by 3 bases and J by 2 bases, with 8 bases left in between. The CDR3 has 13 residues. CDR3 DNA sequence: TGTGCCAGCAGCTTGGGGGCCCCCTACGAGCAGTACTTC. Its translation: CASSLGAPYEQYF.

This rearrangement joins TRBV7-6 to TRBJ2-1; 14 nucleotides match TRBD2. This CDR3 contains 17 residues. Losses at the gene ends were 6 bases for V and 4 bases for J; bases not matched to a gene: 8. Germline V gives CDR1 SGHVS, CDR2 FNYEAQ. The CDR3: CASRPAGTSGGYNEQFF. DNA of the CDR3: TGTGCCAGCAGGCCAGCGGGGACTAGCGGGGGTTACAATGAGCAGTTCTTC.

This chain links TRBV9 with TRBJ2-2; 7 nucleotides match TRBD1. CDR3 size: 15 residues. The trim removed 2 bases at V and 3 bases at J, leaving 4 bases unmatched. In germline, CDR1 is SGDLS, CDR2 YYNGEE. The CDR3 loop reads CASSVQTGYTGELFF. For the CDR3, the DNA is TGTGCCAGCAGCGTTCAGACAGGGTACACCGGGGAGCTGTTTTTT.

The chain is built from TRBV15 and TRBJ2-1; 8 nucleotides match TRBD2. The CDR3 contains 15 residues. With 8 bases clipped from V and 0 bases from J, the junction kept 6 bases outside the gene matches. CDR1 is LNHNV, CDR2 YYDKDF, per germline (reference sequence). DNA for the CDR3: TGTGCCACCCGGACTAGCTCCAGCTCCTACAATGAGCAGTTCTTC. This gives the protein CATRTSSSSYNEQFF. The full variable domain, rest sourced from reference TRBV15 and TRBJ2-1, is DAMVIQNPRYQVTQFGKPVTLSCSQTLNHNVMYWYQQKSSQAPKLLFHYYDKDFNNEADTPDNFQSRRPNTSFCFLDIRSPGLGDTAMYLCATRTSSSSYNEQFFGPGTRLTVL.

V usage is TRBV9 and J usage is TRBJ1-2; perhaps TRBD1 as D (6 bases). Trimming pared 4 bases from V and 6 bases from J, leaving 16 bases between. In germline, CDR1 is SGDLS, CDR2 YYNGEE. The CDR3 loop spans 14 amino acids. The CDR3 loop reads CASSPRQERNGYTF. CDR3 bases: TGTGCCAGCAGCCCCCGACAGGAGAGGAATGGCTACACCTTC.

The chain has TRBV10-1 and TRBJ2-7; D is possibly TRBD2 (6 bases). The CDR3 is made up of 14 amino acids. The germline CDR1 and CDR2 sequences are WNHNN and SYGVQD (reference sequence). With 3 bases removed from V and 5 bases from J, the gap between germline ends came to 14 bases. In DNA, the CDR3 is TGCGCCAGCAGTGACCGAGGGCGCGGGAACGAGCAGTACTTC. Amino acid sequence: CASSDRGRGNEQYF.

V and J are TRBV19 and TRBJ1-5; TRBD1 aligns across 8 bases. Germline CDR1 reads LNHDA; CDR2 reads SQIVND (reference sequence). This CDR3 contains 17 residues. Trimming cost V 5 bases and J 1 base; bases outside gene matches: 10. The CDR3 protein is CASSFRQGFGSNQPQHF. The DNA for the CDR3 is TGTGCCAGTAGTTTCCGACAGGGGTTTGGAAGCAATCAGCCCCAGCATTTT.